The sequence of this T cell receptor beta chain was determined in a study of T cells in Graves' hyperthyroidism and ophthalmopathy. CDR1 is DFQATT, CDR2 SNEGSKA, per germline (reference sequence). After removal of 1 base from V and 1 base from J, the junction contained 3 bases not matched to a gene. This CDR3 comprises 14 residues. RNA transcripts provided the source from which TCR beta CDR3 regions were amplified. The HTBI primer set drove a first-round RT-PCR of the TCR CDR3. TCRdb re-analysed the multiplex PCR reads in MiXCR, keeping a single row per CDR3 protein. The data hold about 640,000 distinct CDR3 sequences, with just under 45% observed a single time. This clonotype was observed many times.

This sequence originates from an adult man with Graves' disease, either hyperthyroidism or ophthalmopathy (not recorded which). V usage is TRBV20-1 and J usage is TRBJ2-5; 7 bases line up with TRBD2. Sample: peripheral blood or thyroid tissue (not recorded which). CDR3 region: CSARGAGLQETQYF. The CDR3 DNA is TGCAGTGCTAGAGGAGCGGGACTCCAAGAGACCCAGTACTTC.